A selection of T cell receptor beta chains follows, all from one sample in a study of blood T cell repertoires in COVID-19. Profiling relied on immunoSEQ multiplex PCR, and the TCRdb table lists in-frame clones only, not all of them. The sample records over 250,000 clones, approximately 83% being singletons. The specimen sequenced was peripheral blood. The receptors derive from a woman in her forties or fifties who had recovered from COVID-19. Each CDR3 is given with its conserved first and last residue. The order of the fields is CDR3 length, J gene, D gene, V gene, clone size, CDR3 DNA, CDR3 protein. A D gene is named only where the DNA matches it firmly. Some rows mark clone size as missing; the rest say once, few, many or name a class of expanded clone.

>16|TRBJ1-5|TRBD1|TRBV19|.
TGTGCCAGTAGTATTGGGGACAGAGGTCGAAGCCAGCCCCAGCATTTT
CASSIGDRGRSQPQHF
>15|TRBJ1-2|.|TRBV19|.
TGTGCCAGTAGTAGCTGGGAGAGCTCTGGCTATGGCTACACCTTC
CASSSWESSGYGYTF
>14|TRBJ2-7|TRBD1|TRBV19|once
TGTGCCAGTAGTATGGGACAGGGAAAGAACGAGCAGTACTTC
CASSMGQGKNEQYF
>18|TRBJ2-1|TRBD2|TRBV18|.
TGTGCCAGCTCACCCGGGACTAGCGGGACCACCTCCTACAATGAGCAGTTCTTC
CASSPGTSGTTSYNEQFF
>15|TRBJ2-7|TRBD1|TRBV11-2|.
TGTGCCAGCAGCCTATCGGGACAGGCGGTGTACGAGCAGTACTTC
CASSLSGQAVYEQYF
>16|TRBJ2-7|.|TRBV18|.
TGTGCCAGCTCACCCGGAGGTGCCCAGGGGGGATACGAGCAGTACTTC
CASSPGGAQGGYEQYF
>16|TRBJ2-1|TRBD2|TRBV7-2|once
TGTGCCAGCAGCTTGGCCGGGACTAGTCACGACAATGAGCAGTTCTTC
CASSLAGTSHDNEQFF
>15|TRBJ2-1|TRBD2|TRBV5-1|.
TGCGCCAGCAGCTTCCCTAGCGGGAGCAGGAATGAGCAGTTCTTC
CASSFPSGSRNEQFF
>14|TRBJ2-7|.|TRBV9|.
TGTGCCAGCAGCGTAGGGGCAGGGACCTACGAGCAGTACTTC
CASSVGAGTYEQYF
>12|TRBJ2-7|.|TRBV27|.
TGTGCCAGCAGTCTCCTCGGGAACGAGCAGTACTTC
CASSLLGNEQYF
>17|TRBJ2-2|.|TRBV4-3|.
TGCGCCAGCAGCCAAGAACGGCAGGGGCTATACACCGGGGAGCTGTTTTTT
CASSQERQGLYTGELFF
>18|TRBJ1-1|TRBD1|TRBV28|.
TGTGCCAGCAGCCTCCAGTTGAGACAGGGCCTTCTGAACACTGAAGCTTTCTTT
CASSLQLRQGLLNTEAFF
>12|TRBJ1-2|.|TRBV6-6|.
TGTGCCAGCAGTCCGGGGAACTATGGCTACACCTTC
CASSPGNYGYTF
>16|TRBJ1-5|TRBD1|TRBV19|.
TGTGCCAGTAGTCTCAGGACAGGGACTAGCAATCAGCCCCAGCATTTT
CASSLRTGTSNQPQHF
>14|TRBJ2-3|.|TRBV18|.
TGTGCCAGCTCACCATCCAGGGTGACAGATACGCAGTATTTT
CASSPSRVTDTQYF
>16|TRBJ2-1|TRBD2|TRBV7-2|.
TGTGCCAGCAGCGCGGGACTAGCGGGAGCAGGGAATGAGCAGTTCTTC
CASSAGLAGAGNEQFF
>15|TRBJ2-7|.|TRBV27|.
TGTGCCAGCAGATTGAGCATAGAATACCCCTACGAGCAGTACTTC
CASRLSIEYPYEQYF
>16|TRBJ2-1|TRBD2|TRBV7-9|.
TGTGCCAGCAGCTTTCGGACTAGCGGGAGGATGCATGAGCAGTTCTTC
CASSFRTSGRMHEQFF
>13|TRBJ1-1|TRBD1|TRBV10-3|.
TGTGCCACGGCGGGACAGGGGCCTTTAGGGGCTTTCTTT
CATAGQGPLGAFF
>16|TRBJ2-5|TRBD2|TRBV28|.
TGTGCCAGCAGCTTCGGACTAGCGGGGCACCAAGAGACCCAGTACTTC
CASSFGLAGHQETQYF
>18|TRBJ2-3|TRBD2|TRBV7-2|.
TGTGCCAGCAGCTTTGCTGCTAGCGGGAGCTTGAGGACAGATACGCAGTATTTT
CASSFAASGSLRTDTQYF
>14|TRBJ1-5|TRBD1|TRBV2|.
TGTGCCAGCAGGGACAGGGGGAGCAATCAGCCCCAGCATTTT
CASRDRGSNQPQHF
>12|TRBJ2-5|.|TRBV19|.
TGTGCCAGTAGTAGCGGGAAAGAGACCCAGTACTTC
CASSSGKETQYF
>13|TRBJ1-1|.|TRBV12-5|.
TGTGCTAGTCAGTTAATGGCGAACACTGAAGCTTTCTTT
CASQLMANTEAFF
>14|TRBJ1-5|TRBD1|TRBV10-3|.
TGTGCCATCAGCGAGGTCGACAGGGATCAGCCCCAGCATTTT
CAISEVDRDQPQHF
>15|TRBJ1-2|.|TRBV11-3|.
TGTGCCAGCAGCTCCCACGCGGGGCAGTTGTATGGCTACACCTTC
CASSSHAGQLYGYTF
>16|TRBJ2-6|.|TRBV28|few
TGTGCCAGCAGTCCTGACAGTTACTCTGGGGCCAACGTCCTGACTTTC
CASSPDSYSGANVLTF
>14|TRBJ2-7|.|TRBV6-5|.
.
CASSSSAGGYEQYF
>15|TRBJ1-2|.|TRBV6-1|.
TGTGCCAGCAGTGAAGCGGAACGGAGCCCCTATGGCTACACCTTC
CASSEAERSPYGYTF
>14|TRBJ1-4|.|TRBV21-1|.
TGTGCCAGCAGCACGACAGGGGGCGATGAAAAACTGTTTTTT
CASSTTGGDEKLFF
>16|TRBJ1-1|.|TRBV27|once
TGTGCCAGCAGTTTATCTCTCTTACAGGTAGGGACTGAAGCTTTCTTT
CASSLSLLQVGTEAFF
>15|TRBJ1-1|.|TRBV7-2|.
TGTGCCAGCAGCTTAGGAGGGGCGGTGGGACTTGAAGCTTTCTTT
CASSLGGAVGLEAFF
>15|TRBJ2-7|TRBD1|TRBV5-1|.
TGCGCCAGCAGCTTGACCGGGACAGGGGGCGAAAAAGAGTACTTC
CASSLTGTGGEKEYF
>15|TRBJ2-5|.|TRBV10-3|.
TGTGCCATCAGTGCCCAACAGGGTAGCCAAGAGACCCAGTACTTC
CAISAQQGSQETQYF
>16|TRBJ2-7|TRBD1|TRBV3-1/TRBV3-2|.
TGTGCCAGCAGCCGGGGACAGGGTGTAGGCTCCTACGAGCAGTACTTC
CASSRGQGVGSYEQYF
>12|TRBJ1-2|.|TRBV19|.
TGTGCCAGTCGGGAGCCCAGTTATGGCTACACCTTC
CASREPSYGYTF
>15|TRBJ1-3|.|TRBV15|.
TGTGCCACCAGCAAAAACTCTCACTCTGGAAACACCATATATTTT
CATSKNSHSGNTIYF
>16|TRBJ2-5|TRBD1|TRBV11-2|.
TGTGCCAGCAGTCCAGGGGGGACAGGGGTGTGGGAGACCCAGTACTTC
CASSPGGTGVWETQYF
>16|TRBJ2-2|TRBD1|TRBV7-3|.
TGTGCCAGCAGCTTAACCCCGACAGGGGCCACCGGGGAGCTGTTTTTT
CASSLTPTGATGELFF
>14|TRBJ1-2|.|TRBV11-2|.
TGTGCCAGCAGCTTAGTGTCCGAAACCGGTGGCTACACCTTC
CASSLVSETGGYTF
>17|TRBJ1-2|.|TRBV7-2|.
TGTGCCAGCAGCTTAGCGGGGGGACTGTCTGCAAACTATGGCTACACCTTC
CASSLAGGLSANYGYTF
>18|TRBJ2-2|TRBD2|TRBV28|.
TGTGCCAGCAGCCTTAAACTGGGACTAGCGGCGAACACCGGGGAGCTGTTTTTT
CASSLKLGLAANTGELFF
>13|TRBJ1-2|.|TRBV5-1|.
TGCGCCAGCAGCTTAAGTAAGCTCTATGGCTACACCTTC
CASSLSKLYGYTF
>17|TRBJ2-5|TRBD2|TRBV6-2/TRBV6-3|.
TGTGCCAGCAGTTACAGGACTAGCGGGAGGCGCGGGGAGACCCAGTACTTC
CASSYRTSGRRGETQYF
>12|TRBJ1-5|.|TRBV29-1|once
TGCAGCGTCCAGGGTAGCAATCAGCCCCAGCATTTT
CSVQGSNQPQHF
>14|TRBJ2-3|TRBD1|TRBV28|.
TGTGCCAGCAGCTCGGGACAGGGAACAGATACGCAGTATTTT
CASSSGQGTDTQYF
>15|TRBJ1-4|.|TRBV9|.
TGTGCCAGCAGCGTAGCGGGGGACACTAATGAAAAACTGTTTTTT
CASSVAGDTNEKLFF
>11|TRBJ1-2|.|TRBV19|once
TGTGCCAGTACCACTGACAGAGGCTACACCTTC
CASTTDRGYTF
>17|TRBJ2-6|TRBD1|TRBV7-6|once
TGTGCCAGCAGCTTATCACAGGGGGCGCGCGGGGCCAACGTCCTGACTTTC
CASSLSQGARGANVLTF
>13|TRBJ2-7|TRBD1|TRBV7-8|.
TGTGCCAGCAGGATGACAGGGACCTACGAGCAGTACTTC
CASRMTGTYEQYF
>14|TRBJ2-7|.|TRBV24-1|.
TGTGCCACCAGTGATCCCTGGGCCGGGGAGGAGCAGTACTTC
CATSDPWAGEEQYF